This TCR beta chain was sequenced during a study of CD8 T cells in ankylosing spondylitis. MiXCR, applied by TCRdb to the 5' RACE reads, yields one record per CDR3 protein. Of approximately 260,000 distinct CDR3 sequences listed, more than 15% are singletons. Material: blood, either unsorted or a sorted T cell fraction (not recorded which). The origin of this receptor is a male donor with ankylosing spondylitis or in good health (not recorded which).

The CDR3 sequence is CASSPKERTRAYEQYF. DNA for the CDR3: TGTGCCAGCAGCCCCAAGGAGCGTACTCGGGCCTACGAGCAGTACTTC. The rearrangement links TRBV7-8 to TRBJ2-7; no firm D call. Per germline, CDR1 SGHVS and CDR2 FQNEAQ. The germline V and J ends were trimmed by 5 bases and 2 bases, with 19 bases remaining between them. The length of the CDR3 is 16 residues.